The present T cell receptor beta chain was sequenced within a study of T cell responses to AZD1222 COVID-19 vaccine. Notes on the study in general: Two AZD1222 administrations were followed by greater Spike-specific TCR breadth and depth. Mostly white British, mostly female donors; authors suggested clonal diversity may be underestimated. Recipients of AZD1222 seropositive at baseline numbered only 5 or 6. Spike-spanning, vaccine-associated CD4 TCRs were dominant at 160-218 and 743-854.

Concerning this clone itself: Its specificity is unknown.

CDR1 is LGHDT, CDR2 YNNKEL, per germline (reference sequence). After removal of 5 bases from V and 1 base from J, the junction contained 4 bases not matched to a gene. CDR3 size: 14 residues. Clones were read by immunoSEQ multiplex PCR, and TCRdb kept only the in-frame ones, dropping some. The data contain roughly 120,000 clones, around 92% of them singletons. The chain combines TRBV3-1 (or the pseudogene TRBV3-2) with TRBJ1-1; 7 bases are a match to TRBD1. Sequencing was performed on peripheral blood, taken on day 0 of AZD1222 vaccination. This clonotype originated in an adult in good health. CDR3 nucleotide sequence: TGTGCCAGCAGCACACGACAGGGGAACACTGAAGCTTTCTTT. This encodes CASSTRQGNTEAFF.